Each of the 8 T cell receptor beta chains below was sequenced from the same sample in a study of CD8 T cells in ankylosing spondylitis. From the 5' RACE reads, TCRdb called clonotypes with MiXCR, one entry per CDR3 protein. The sample contains 36,000 or so distinct CDR3 sequences, around 6% of which appear only once. The sequenced material came from blood, either unsorted or a sorted T cell fraction (not recorded which). These receptors were obtained from a male donor with ankylosing spondylitis or in good health (not recorded which).

Many counts were recorded for this clonotype. This rearrangement joins TRBV7-6 to TRBJ2-2, with a weak D call TRBD2 (6 bases). The CDR3 sequence is 16 residues long. Trimming left V 3 bases short and J 6 bases short, with 17 bases between. The germline CDR1 and CDR2 sequences are SGHVS and FNYEAQ. The CDR3 region is CASSLEQTSSPGELFF. The DNA for the CDR3 is TGTGCCAGCAGCTTGGAGCAGACTAGTTCACCCGGGGAGCTGTTTTTT. The complete variable domain, with remaining parts taken from reference TRBV7-6 and TRBJ2-2, reads GAGVSQSPRYKVTKRGQDVALRCDPISGHVSLYWYRQALGQGPEFLTYFNYEAQQDKSGLPNDRFSAERPEGSISTLTIQRTEQRDSAMYRCASSLEQTSSPGELFFGEGSRLTVL.

This clonotype was counted many times. The chain has TRBV5-1 and TRBJ2-2; no definite D call. The CDR3 is 14 amino acids. Germline V gene lookup returns CDR1 SGHRS and CDR2 YFSETQ. Trimming removed 2 bases from V and 0 bases from J, with 5 bases in between. In nucleotides, the CDR3 is TGCGCCAGCAGCTTAGACCCGAACACCGGGGAGCTGTTTTTT. It encodes CASSLDPNTGELFF.

There are a few counts of this clonotype. The chain recombines TRBV19 with TRBJ2-2, with TRBD1 matching over 8 bases. The germline CDR1 and CDR2 sequences are LNHDA and SQIVND (reference sequence). V lost 3 bases and J lost 7; bases outside the gene matches: 10. The CDR3 covers 16 residues. The CDR3 DNA reads as TGTGCCAGTAGTATCTTTCCAGGGGGCGGTCACGGGGAGCTGTTTTTT. Its protein product is CASSIFPGGGHGELFF.

This clonotype was picked up many times. The CDR3 DNA sequence: TGTGCCAGCACCCAGGACACCACGTACGAGCAGTACTTC. Its translation: CASTQDTTYEQYF. This chain links TRBV7-3 with TRBJ2-7, with TRBD1 as a possible D gene (5 bases). Looked up from germline, CDR1 is SGHTA and CDR2 is FQGTGA. Trimming stripped 7 bases from V and 4 bases from J, with 14 bases between. CDR3 size: 13 residues.

At least ten counts were recorded for this clonotype. J is TRBJ2-7 and V is TRBV28, with D unclear. This CDR3 comprises 13 residues. In germline, CDR1 is MDHEN, CDR2 SYDVKM. With 3 bases removed from V and 5 bases from J, the gap between germline ends came to 11 bases. CDR3: CASSLAGHNEQYF. DNA for the CDR3: TGTGCCAGCAGTTTGGCTGGGCACAACGAGCAGTACTTC.

This clonotype was counted ten times or more. This rearrangement joins TRBV5-5 to TRBJ2-2, with 8 positions matching TRBD2. With 0 bases clipped from V and 6 bases from J, the junction kept 7 bases outside the gene matches. The germline CDR1 and CDR2 sequences are SGHKS and YYEKEE (reference sequence). The CDR3 consists of 16 residues. As DNA, the CDR3 is TGTGCCAGCAGCTTGGCGACGGGGGGGCCGCCCGGGGAGCTGTTTTTT. This encodes CASSLATGGPPGELFF.

This clonotype was seen at least ten times. The chain links TRBV6-1 to TRBJ2-3, with TRBD1 as a possible D gene (6 bases). V dropped 10 bases and J dropped 4 bases, with 15 bases sitting between them. The CDR3 spans 13 residues. Germline assignment: CDR1 MNHNS and CDR2 SASEGT. The CDR3 loop reads CATKRWGPDTQYF. DNA of the CDR3: TGTGCCACCAAAAGATGGGGGCCAGATACGCAGTATTTT.

This clonotype was detected many times. The V call is TRBV12-3 or TRBV12-4, the J call TRBJ2-7; possibly TRBD1 for D (6 bases). The CDR3 has 14 residues. V was shortened by 5 bases and J by 0 bases, with 11 bases between the two germline ends. DNA of the CDR3: TGTGCCAGCAGTCCCACAGGGTCCTCCTACGAGCAGTACTTC. This encodes CASSPTGSSYEQYF.